The text below deals with one TCR beta chain. Possible read error: a much larger clone is one base away. This entry belongs to a study of lung T cells in sarcoidosis with Löfgren's syndrome. In TCRdb, the reads were re-called with MiXCR into one record per CDR3 protein. The sample lists 60,000 to 70,000 distinct CDR3 sequences; less than 25% were seen once. This sequence was found in a human donor with sarcoidosis (Löfgren's syndrome or another form), or a control subject (not recorded which). Specimen: CD4+ T cells from PBMCs.

The CDR3, as DNA: TGTGCCAGCAGCTCCGGGGGAGGACTAGCGGGAAAAGGGACCCAGTACTTC. As protein: CASSSGGGLAGKGTQYF. The chain joins TRBV7-2 to TRBJ2-5; 12 bases match TRBD2. Trimming at V came to 4 bases and at J to 7 bases, leaving 13 bases not matched to a gene. Germline loops: CDR1 SGHTA, CDR2 FQGNSA. The CDR3 spans 17 residues.